The 21 T cell receptor beta chains in this list originate from one sample, sequenced in a study of persistence of HIV-infected CD4 T cells. These receptors' antigens are unknown. This nonspecific control used anti-CD3/anti-CD28 bead stimulation of CD4+ T cells. Sorting selected CD4+ T cells upregulating both CD40 ligand and CD69. The immunoSEQ assay was version 4, run in survey mode. Produced via immunoSEQ multiplex PCR; TCRdb's table is partial and in-frame only. The repertoire consists of some 50,000 clones, with 70% to 90% occurring once and the leading ten covering 3.3%. Specimen: CD4+ T cells sorted from PBMCs after 18-hour stimulation, collected from a patient who received antiretroviral therapy. These receptors originate from an adult woman with HIV who was CMV-seropositive.

The chain has TRBV6-2 or TRBV6-3 and TRBJ2-2; a possible D gene is TRBD2 (5 bases). V gave up 6 bases and J gave up 3 bases, with 17 bases separating them. Germline assignment: CDR1 MNHEY and CDR2 SVGEGT. The CDR3 is 16 residues long. This CDR3 reads CASSSRSGIDTGELFF. CDR3 coding DNA: TGTGCCAGCAGCTCCCGTTCGGGGATAGACACCGGGGAGCTGTTTTTT.

V usage is TRBV6-6 and J usage is TRBJ2-7, with D perhaps being TRBD1 or TRBD2 (5 bases each). Trimming took off 0 bases at V and 3 bases at J, with 15 bases between the two ends. CDR3 length: 16 amino acids. Germline assignment: CDR1 MNHNY and CDR2 SVGAGI (reference sequence). The CDR3 protein is CASSYSSPGAGYEQYF. The CDR3 nucleotides read TGTGCCAGCAGTTACTCTAGTCCCGGGGCCGGCTACGAGCAGTACTTC.

A note on this clone: Other DNA sequences in the sample encode the same CDR3. V and J are TRBV18 and TRBJ2-2; D remains ambiguous. The CDR3 has 14 residues. Trimming shortened V by 3 bases and J by 4 bases, and 9 bases separated the two germline ends. The germline V gene has CDR1 KGHSH and CDR2 LQKENI. As DNA, the CDR3 is TGTGCCAGCTCACCTGACCAGTCCACCGGGGAGCTGTTTTTT. This sequence encodes CASSPDQSTGELFF. The full variable domain, in which reference TRBV18 and TRBJ2-2 provide the parts outside the CDR3, is NAGVMQNPRHLVRRRGQEARLRCSPMKGHSHVYWYRQLPEEGLKFMVYLQKENIIDESGMPKERFSAEFPKEGPSILRIQQVVRGDSAAYFCASSPDQSTGELFFGEGSRLTVL.

The CDR3 DNA reads as TGTGCCTGGGCGGGGTCCTCCCGCCAAGAGACCCAGTACTTC. This translates into CAWAGSSRQETQYF. This chain joins TRBV30 and TRBJ2-5; D perhaps matches TRBD2 (6 bases). Per germline, CDR1 GTSNPN and CDR2 SVGIG (reference sequence). CDR3 length equals 14 residues. V was pared by 5 bases and J by 1 base, with 14 bases between.

The J gene is TRBJ1-1, the V gene TRBV5-6, with 7 bases matching TRBD1. The V and J ends lost 1 base and 1 base, in that order; junction bases with no gene match: 7. This CDR3 region has 16 residues. Germline values: CDR1 SGHDT, CDR2 YYEEEE. The CDR3 coding sequence is TGTGCCAGCAGCTTGTGGGGGACAGACACGAACACTGAAGCTTTCTTT. As protein: CASSLWGTDTNTEAFF.

This clone was observed once. This rearrangement joins TRBV30 to TRBJ2-5; D is ambiguous. In germline, CDR1 is GTSNPN, CDR2 SVGIG (reference sequence). V lost 1 base and J 7 bases, leaving 13 bases between the germline ends. The CDR3 contains 13 residues. The CDR3 DNA follows: TGTGCCTGGAGTGAGGGTTGGGAAGGGACCCAGTACTTC. The encoded protein is CAWSEGWEGTQYF.

V and J are TRBV11-3 and TRBJ1-1, with D possibly being TRBD1 (6 bases). The CDR3 has 15 residues. Trimming pared 2 bases from V and 1 base from J, leaving 11 bases between. Per germline, CDR1 SGHNT and CDR2 YENEEA. CDR3 DNA sequence: TGTGCCAGCAGCTTACGCAGGGGTCAGAACACTGAAGCTTTCTTT. It is translated as CASSLRRGQNTEAFF.

The V and J genes are TRBV9 and TRBJ2-7; 8 bases map to TRBD2. This CDR3 has 14 amino acids. From germline, CDR1 is SGDLS and CDR2 YYNGEE. The V and J ends lost 4 bases and 4 bases, in that order; junction bases with no gene match: 7. The CDR3 DNA reads TGTGCCAGCAGCACAACTAGCGGTACTTACGAGCAGTACTTC. Translation gives CASSTTSGTYEQYF.

The chain couples TRBV2 to TRBJ2-2, with a tentative D call TRBD2 (6 bases). Trimming removed 10 bases from V and 7 bases from J, with 19 bases in between. Germline V gives CDR1 SNHLY, CDR2 FYNNEI. The CDR3 runs to 14 residues. The CDR3 nucleotides are TGTGCCACCAAATGGGGGGAGTTGGGCGGGGAGCTGTTTTTT. Translating gives CATKWGELGGELFF.

The rearrangement uses TRBV4-1 and TRBJ2-7; D is perhaps TRBD2 (5 bases). From germline, CDR1 is MGHRA and CDR2 YSYEKL. V was cut by 3 bases and J by 3 bases, with 12 bases left in between. The CDR3 has 14 amino acids. Here the CDR3 DNA reads TGCGCCAGCAGCCACCCCGGGATGTACTACGAGCAGTACTTC. Protein sequence: CASSHPGMYYEQYF.

In DNA, the CDR3 is TGTGCCAGCAGCCTCTCCCCGGGGGGCTCCTACAATGAGCAGTTCTTC. Its protein is CASSLSPGGSYNEQFF. This rearrangement joins TRBV3-1 (or the pseudogene TRBV3-2) to TRBJ2-1; 7 bases are a match to TRBD2. Germline V gives CDR1 LGHDT, CDR2 YNNKEL (reference sequence). With V trimmed by 4 bases and J by 0 bases, 6 bases remained unmatched. This CDR3 spans 16 amino acids.

V and J are TRBV5-6 and TRBJ1-1, with TRBD1 as a possible D gene (6 bases). Trimming shortened V by 6 bases and J by 8 bases, and 26 bases separated the two germline ends. The CDR3 length is 16 residues. From germline, CDR1 is SGHDT and CDR2 YYEEEE. CDR3 bases: TGTGCCAGCACCCCGAGGGGTGGAAACCGGGACAAGGAAGCTTTCTTT. This encodes CASTPRGGNRDKEAFF.

The chain carries TRBV2 and TRBJ1-5; TRBD1 aligns across 10 bases. The V gene end was trimmed by 4 bases and the J gene end by 6 bases; junction bases not matched to a gene: 3. Germline V gene sequence: CDR1 SNHLY, CDR2 FYNNEI. This CDR3 region has 14 residues. The CDR3 here is CASSGGQGFQPQHF. The CDR3 nucleotides are TGTGCCAGCAGTGGGGGACAGGGGTTTCAGCCCCAGCATTTT.

The gene calls are TRBV25-1 and TRBJ2-4; D is possibly TRBD1 or TRBD2 (5 bases each). The length of the CDR3 is 15 residues. Germline-derived CDR1 and CDR2 are MGHDK and SYGVNS. Deletions cut 4 bases from V and 1 base from J, with 11 bases between. CDR3 residues: CASSGQWGAKNIQYF. In DNA, the CDR3 is TGTGCCAGCAGTGGGCAATGGGGGGCCAAAAACATTCAGTACTTC.

The chain is built from TRBV6-1 and TRBJ1-3; D uncertain. This CDR3 region has 14 residues. With 2 bases removed from V and 0 bases from J, the gap between germline ends came to 5 bases. CDR1 and CDR2 from the germline V gene are MNHNS and SASEGT. CDR3: CASSEIGSGNTIYF. CDR3 nucleotide sequence: TGTGCCAGCAGTGAAATAGGCTCTGGAAACACCATATATTTT.

The rearrangement links TRBV4-3 to TRBJ1-2, with D maybe TRBD1 (6 bases). V lost 0 bases and J 7 bases, leaving 15 bases between the germline ends. Per germline, CDR1 LGHNA and CDR2 YSLEER. The CDR3 contains 15 residues. The CDR3 protein is CASSQDGNRVVGYTF. In DNA, the CDR3 is TGCGCCAGCAGCCAAGATGGGAACAGGGTTGTTGGCTACACCTTC.

This chain links TRBV24-1 with TRBJ2-1; D is perhaps TRBD1 (5 bases). The CDR3 sequence is 15 residues long. Germline lookup yields CDR1 KGHDR and CDR2 SFDVKD. Trimming left V 4 bases short and J 3 bases short, with 12 bases between. The CDR3 loop is CATSDQRTFYNEQFF. CDR3 sequence (DNA): TGTGCCACCAGTGACCAAAGGACATTCTACAATGAGCAGTTCTTC.

J is TRBJ1-1 and V is TRBV5-1; 12 nucleotides line up with TRBD1. This CDR3 region has 17 residues. Trimming cost V 1 base and J 1 base; bases outside gene matches: 5. Per the germline V gene, CDR1 is SGHRS and CDR2 is YFSETQ. CDR3 loop: CASSLRGQGASNTEAFF. The CDR3 DNA reads as TGCGCCAGCAGCTTGAGGGGACAGGGGGCGTCGAACACTGAAGCTTTCTTT.

This clone is a singleton in its sample. This sequence joins TRBV5-4 and TRBJ2-7; 7 bases align to TRBD2. The CDR3 spans 14 residues. V lost 4 bases and J lost 7; bases outside the gene matches: 11. Per germline, CDR1 SGHNT and CDR2 YYREEE (reference sequence). The CDR3, as DNA: TGTGCCAGCAGCACGGGACTAACCCTTGGGGAGCAGTACTTC. It is translated as CASSTGLTLGEQYF.

This clone was observed a single time. The V and J genes are TRBV14 and TRBJ1-6; D is ambiguous. Trimming removed 4 bases from V and 7 bases from J, with 5 bases in between. The CDR3 has 12 residues. Germline assignment: CDR1 SGHDN and CDR2 FVKESK. CDR3 nucleotides: TGTGCCAGCAGCCCCATAAATTCACCCCTCCACTTT. It encodes CASSPINSPLHF.

This clone was picked up one time. This rearrangement joins TRBV2 to TRBJ1-5, with 8 positions matching TRBD1. The V and J ends lost 8 bases and 4 bases, in that order; junction bases with no gene match: 10. The CDR3 loop spans 15 amino acids. Germline V gene lookup returns CDR1 SNHLY and CDR2 FYNNEI. The CDR3 sequence is CASFGDRDRNQPQHF. CDR3 sequence (DNA): TGTGCCAGCTTCGGTGACAGGGACAGGAATCAGCCCCAGCATTTT.